The 7 T cell receptor beta chains below come from one sample, sequenced in a study of shared clonotypes between healthy human individuals. Assay used: immunoSEQ multiplex PCR; TCRdb lists only in-frame clones, some missing. The sample holds roughly 700,000 clones, around 74% seen once. The material sequenced was memory CD4+ T cells sorted from blood. Subset here: CD45RA-negative fraction. Receptors originate from a woman aged 25 to 45 in good health.

Note on this clone: The same CDR3 also results from other DNA sequences found in this sample. This chain connects TRBV6-6 to TRBJ2-5; 11 nucleotides align to TRBD2. V lost 5 bases, J lost 2 bases, and 4 bases stayed unmatched. The CDR3 covers 15 residues. Germline loops: CDR1 MNHNY, CDR2 SVGAGI (reference sequence). The CDR3 reads CASSPGTSGQETQYF. In DNA, the CDR3 is TGTGCCAGCAGTCCGGGGACTAGCGGACAAGAGACCCAGTACTTC.

V and J are TRBV6-6 and TRBJ1-5, with 7 bases aligning to TRBD1. V lost 5 bases to trimming and J lost 9 bases; unmatched junction nucleotides: 13. From germline, CDR1 is MNHNY and CDR2 SVGAGI (reference sequence). CDR3 length: 15 amino acids. The CDR3 here is CASSLAERGRGPQHF. The CDR3 DNA follows: TGTGCCAGCAGTCTTGCCGAGAGGGGGCGGGGGCCCCAGCATTTT.

Concerning this clone itself: Additional DNA sequences in this sample encode the identical CDR3. The chain carries TRBV28 and TRBJ2-7; 7 bases agree with TRBD1. This CDR3 has 13 residues. Germline CDR1 and CDR2: MDHEN and SYDVKM. The V gene end was trimmed by 8 bases and the J gene end by 3 bases; junction bases not matched to a gene: 7. The CDR3 DNA reads TGTGCCAGCCGGAGGACAGGCAACTACGAGCAGTACTTC. Translation: CASRRTGNYEQYF.

The chain combines TRBV9 with TRBJ2-3; TRBD2 matches at 7 bases. The CDR3 consists of 16 residues. CDR1 and CDR2 from the germline V gene are SGDLS and YYNGEE. V lost 0 bases to trimming and J lost 0 bases; unmatched junction nucleotides: 4. CDR3 sequence: CASSVGSSGSTDTQYF. The CDR3 DNA follows: TGTGCCAGCAGCGTAGGGTCTAGCGGCAGCACAGATACGCAGTATTTT.

The V call is TRBV7-2, the J call TRBJ2-5; 11 bases are shared with TRBD2. The CDR3 spans 16 residues. V shed 5 bases and J 5 bases; nucleotides not matched to a gene: 10. CDR1 is SGHTA and CDR2 is FQGNSA in the germline V gene. CDR3 in DNA: TGTGCCAGCAGCCCCCGGACTAGCGGGCTGGGGGAGACCCAGTACTTC. Encoded protein: CASSPRTSGLGETQYF. Full variable domain (remainder filled in from reference TRBV7-2 and TRBJ2-5): GAGVSQSPSNKVTEKGKDVELRCDPISGHTALYWYRQSLGQGLEFLIYFQGNSAPDKSGLPSDRFSAERTGGSVSTLTIQRTQQEDSAVYLCASSPRTSGLGETQYFGPGTRLLVL.

This chain connects TRBV5-1 to TRBJ1-2; maybe TRBD1 (5 bases). V lost 4 bases and J lost 5, with 18 bases in between. Germline loops: CDR1 SGHRS, CDR2 YFSETQ. The CDR3 extends over 15 amino acids. The CDR3 DNA reads TGCGCCAGCAGCCGAGGGACCGAGATACCTTATGGCTACACCTTC. The encoded protein is CASSRGTEIPYGYTF.

The V gene is TRBV28, the J gene TRBJ1-5, with 7 bases matching TRBD1. The ends lost 6 bases at V and 0 bases at J; junction bases unmatched: 5. The germline gives CDR1 MDHEN, CDR2 SYDVKM. The CDR3 consists of 15 residues. In nucleotides, the CDR3 is TGTGCCAGCAGGCAGGGGGACTATAGCAATCAGCCCCAGCATTTT. Protein product: CASRQGDYSNQPQHF.